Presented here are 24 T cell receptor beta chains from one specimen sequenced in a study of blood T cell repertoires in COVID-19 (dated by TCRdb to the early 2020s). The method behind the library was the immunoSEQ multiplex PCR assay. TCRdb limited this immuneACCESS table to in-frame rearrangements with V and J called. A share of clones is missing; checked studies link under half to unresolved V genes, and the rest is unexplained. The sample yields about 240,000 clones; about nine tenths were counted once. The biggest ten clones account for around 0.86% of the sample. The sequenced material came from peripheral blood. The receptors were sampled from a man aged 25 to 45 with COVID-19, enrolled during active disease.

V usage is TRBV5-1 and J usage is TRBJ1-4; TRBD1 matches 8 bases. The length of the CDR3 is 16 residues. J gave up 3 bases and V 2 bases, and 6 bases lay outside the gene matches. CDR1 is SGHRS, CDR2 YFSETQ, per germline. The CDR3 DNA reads TGCGCCAGCAGCTTTACAGGGGGTGTCCCTAATGAAAAACTGTTTTTT. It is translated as CASSFTGGVPNEKLFF.

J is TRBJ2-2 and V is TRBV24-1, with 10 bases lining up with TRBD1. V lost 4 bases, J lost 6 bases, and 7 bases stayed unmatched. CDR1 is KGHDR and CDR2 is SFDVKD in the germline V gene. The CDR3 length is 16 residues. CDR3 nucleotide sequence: TGTGCCACCAGTGAGGGGACAGGGGTCCGACCCGGGGAGCTGTTTTTT. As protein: CATSEGTGVRPGELFF.

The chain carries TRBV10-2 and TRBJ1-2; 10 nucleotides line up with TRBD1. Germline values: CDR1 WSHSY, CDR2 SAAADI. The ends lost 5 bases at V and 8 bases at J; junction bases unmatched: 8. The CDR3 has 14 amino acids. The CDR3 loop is CASSPGTGVGGYTF. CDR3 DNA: TGCGCCAGCAGTCCCGGGACAGGGGTCGGAGGCTACACCTTC.

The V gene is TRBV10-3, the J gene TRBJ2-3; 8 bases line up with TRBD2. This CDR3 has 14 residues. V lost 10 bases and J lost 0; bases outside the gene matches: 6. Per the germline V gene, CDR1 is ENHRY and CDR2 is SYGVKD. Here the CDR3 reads CATRGGLSTDTQYF. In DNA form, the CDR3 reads TGTGCCACCCGGGGGGGCCTAAGCACAGATACGCAGTATTTT.

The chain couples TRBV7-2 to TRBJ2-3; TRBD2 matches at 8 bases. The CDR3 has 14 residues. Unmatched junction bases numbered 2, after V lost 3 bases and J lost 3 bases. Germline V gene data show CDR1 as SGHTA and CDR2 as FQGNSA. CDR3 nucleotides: TGTGCCAGCAGCTTCACTAGCGGAACAGATACGCAGTATTTT. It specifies CASSFTSGTDTQYF.

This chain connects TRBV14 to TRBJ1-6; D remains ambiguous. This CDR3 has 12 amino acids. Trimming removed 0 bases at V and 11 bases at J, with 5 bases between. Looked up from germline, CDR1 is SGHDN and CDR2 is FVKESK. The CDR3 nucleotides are TGTGCCAGCAGCCAAGATTTAGCACCCCTCCACTTT. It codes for CASSQDLAPLHF.

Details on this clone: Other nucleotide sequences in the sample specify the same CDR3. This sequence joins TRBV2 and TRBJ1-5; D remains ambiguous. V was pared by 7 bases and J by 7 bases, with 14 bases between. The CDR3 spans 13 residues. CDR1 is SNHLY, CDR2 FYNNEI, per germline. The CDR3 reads CASIFGEGQPQHF. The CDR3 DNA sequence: TGTGCCAGCATCTTCGGGGAAGGCCAGCCCCAGCATTTT.

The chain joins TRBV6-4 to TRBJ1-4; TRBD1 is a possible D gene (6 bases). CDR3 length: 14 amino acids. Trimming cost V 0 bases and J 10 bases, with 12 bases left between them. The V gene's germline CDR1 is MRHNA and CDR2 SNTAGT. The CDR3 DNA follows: TGTGCCAGCAGTGACTCAGGGGGTATTGTAAAACTGTTTTTT. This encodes CASSDSGGIVKLFF.

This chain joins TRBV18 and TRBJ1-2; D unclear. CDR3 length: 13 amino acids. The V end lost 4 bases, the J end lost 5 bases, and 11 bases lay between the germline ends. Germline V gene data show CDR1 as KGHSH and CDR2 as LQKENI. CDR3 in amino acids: CASSLGERYGYTF. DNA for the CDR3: TGTGCCAGCTCACTTGGGGAGAGGTATGGCTACACCTTC.

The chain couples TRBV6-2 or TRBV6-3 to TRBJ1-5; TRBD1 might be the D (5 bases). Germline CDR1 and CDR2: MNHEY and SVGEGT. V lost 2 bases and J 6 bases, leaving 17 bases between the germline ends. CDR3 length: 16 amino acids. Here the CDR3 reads CASSYGVGGEGQPQHF. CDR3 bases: TGTGCCAGCAGTTACGGTGTCGGGGGTGAGGGTCAGCCCCAGCATTTT.

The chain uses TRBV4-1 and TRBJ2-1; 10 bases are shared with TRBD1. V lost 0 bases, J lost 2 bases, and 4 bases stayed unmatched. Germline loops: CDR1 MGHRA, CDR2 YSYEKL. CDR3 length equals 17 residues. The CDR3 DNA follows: TGCGCCAGCAGCCAAGAAGGAGGACAGGGGGCCTACAATGAGCAGTTCTTC. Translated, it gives CASSQEGGQGAYNEQFF.

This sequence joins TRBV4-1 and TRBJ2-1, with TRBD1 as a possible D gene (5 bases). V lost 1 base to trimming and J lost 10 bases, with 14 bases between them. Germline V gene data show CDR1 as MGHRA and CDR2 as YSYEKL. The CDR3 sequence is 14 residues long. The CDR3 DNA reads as TGCGCCAGCAGCCAAGGTAGGGGAAGGGGCGAGCAGTTCTTC. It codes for CASSQGRGRGEQFF.

The CDR3: CASSQQGAREKLFF. The CDR3 nucleotides read TGTGCCAGCAGCCAACAGGGGGCGCGAGAAAAACTGTTTTTT. The genes are TRBV7-9 and TRBJ1-4; 9 nucleotides agree with TRBD1. This CDR3 is built from 14 residues. The V and J ends lost 5 bases and 8 bases, in that order; junction bases with no gene match: 6. The germline CDR1 and CDR2 sequences are SEHNR and FQNEAQ (reference sequence). The full variable domain, rest sourced from reference TRBV7-9 and TRBJ1-4, is DTGVSQNPRHKITKRGQNVTFRCDPISEHNRLYWYRQTLGQGPEFLTYFQNEAQLEKSRLLSDRFSAERPKGSFSTLEIQRTEQGDSAMYLCASSQQGAREKLFFGSGTQLSVL.

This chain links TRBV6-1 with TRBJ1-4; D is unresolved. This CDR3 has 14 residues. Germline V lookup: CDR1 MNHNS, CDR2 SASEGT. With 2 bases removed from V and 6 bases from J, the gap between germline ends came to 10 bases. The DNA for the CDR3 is TGTGCCAGCAGTGAATTCCTTGCGTATGAAAAACTGTTTTTT. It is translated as CASSEFLAYEKLFF.

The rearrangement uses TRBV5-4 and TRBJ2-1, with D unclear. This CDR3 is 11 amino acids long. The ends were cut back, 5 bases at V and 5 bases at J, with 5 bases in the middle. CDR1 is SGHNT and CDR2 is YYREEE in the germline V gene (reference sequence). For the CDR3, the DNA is TGTGCCAGCAGAGCCGACAATGAGCAGTTCTTC. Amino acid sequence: CASRADNEQFF. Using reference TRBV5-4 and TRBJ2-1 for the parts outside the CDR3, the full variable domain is ETGVTQSPTHLIKTRGQQVTLRCSSQSGHNTVSWYQQALGQGPQFIFQYYREEENGRGNFPPRFSGLQFPNYSSELNVNALELDDSALYLCASRADNEQFFGPGTRLTVL.

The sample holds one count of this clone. CDR3 sequence reads: CASSPRQASNAGELFF. In DNA form, the CDR3 reads TGTGCCAGCAGCCCCCGACAGGCCAGTAACGCCGGGGAGCTGTTTTTT. The chain carries TRBV9 and TRBJ2-2; TRBD1 is a possible D gene (6 bases). Germline CDR1 is SGDLS and CDR2 is YYNGEE. V was pared by 4 bases and J by 6 bases, with 19 bases between. The CDR3 is 16 residues long.

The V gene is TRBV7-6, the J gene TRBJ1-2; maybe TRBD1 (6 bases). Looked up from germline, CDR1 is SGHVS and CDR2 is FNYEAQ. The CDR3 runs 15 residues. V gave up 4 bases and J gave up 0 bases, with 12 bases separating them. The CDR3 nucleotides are TGTGCCAGCAGCTCGGAGACAGGTCCTAACTATGGCTACACCTTC. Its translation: CASSSETGPNYGYTF.

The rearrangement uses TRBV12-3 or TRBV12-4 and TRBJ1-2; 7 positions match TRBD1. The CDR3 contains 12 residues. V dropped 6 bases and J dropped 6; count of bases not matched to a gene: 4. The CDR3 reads CASSFGTDGYTF. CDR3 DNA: TGTGCCAGCAGCTTTGGGACAGATGGCTACACCTTC.

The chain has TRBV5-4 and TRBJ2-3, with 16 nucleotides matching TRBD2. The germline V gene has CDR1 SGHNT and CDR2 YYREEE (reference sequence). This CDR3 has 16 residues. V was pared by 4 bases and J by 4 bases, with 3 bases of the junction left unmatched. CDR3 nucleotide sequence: TGTGCCAGCAGCCCGGGACTAGCGGGGGGGCCAGATACGCAGTATTTT. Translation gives CASSPGLAGGPDTQYF.

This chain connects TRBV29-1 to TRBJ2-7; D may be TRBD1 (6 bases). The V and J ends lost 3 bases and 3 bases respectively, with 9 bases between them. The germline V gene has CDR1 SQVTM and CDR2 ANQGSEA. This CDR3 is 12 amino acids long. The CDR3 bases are TGCAGCGTTGAGGGGACATTCTACGAGCAGTACTTC. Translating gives CSVEGTFYEQYF.

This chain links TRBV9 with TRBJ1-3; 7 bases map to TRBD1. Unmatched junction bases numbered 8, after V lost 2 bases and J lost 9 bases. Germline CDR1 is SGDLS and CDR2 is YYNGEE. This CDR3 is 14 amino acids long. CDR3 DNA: TGTGCCAGCAGCGTCCGGGACAGACCCACCACCATATATTTT. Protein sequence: CASSVRDRPTTIYF.

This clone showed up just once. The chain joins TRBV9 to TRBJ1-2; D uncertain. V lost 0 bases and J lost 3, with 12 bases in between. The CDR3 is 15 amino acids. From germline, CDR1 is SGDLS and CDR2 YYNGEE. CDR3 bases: TGTGCCAGCAGCGTAGCAGTGACTCCAGACTATGGCTACACCTTC. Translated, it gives CASSVAVTPDYGYTF.

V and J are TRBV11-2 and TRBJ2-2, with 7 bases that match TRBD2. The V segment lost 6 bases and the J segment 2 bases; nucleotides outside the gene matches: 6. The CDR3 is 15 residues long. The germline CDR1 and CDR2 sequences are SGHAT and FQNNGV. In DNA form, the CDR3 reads TGTGCCAGCAGAAAAAGCGGGACCAACACCGGGGAGCTGTTTTTT. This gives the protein CASRKSGTNTGELFF.

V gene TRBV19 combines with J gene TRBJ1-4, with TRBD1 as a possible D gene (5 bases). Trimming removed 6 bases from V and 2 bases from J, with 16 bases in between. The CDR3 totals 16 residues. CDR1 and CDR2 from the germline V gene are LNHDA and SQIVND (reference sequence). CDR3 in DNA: TGTGCCAGTAGGCGGACGGGGGTGGGGACTAATGAAAAACTGTTTTTT. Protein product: CASRRTGVGTNEKLFF.